The 24 T cell receptor beta chains below all came from one sample that was sequenced in a study of cytomegalovirus exposure and HLA in healthy donors (TCRdb year 2017). Preparation of the library involved the immunoSEQ multiplex PCR assay. TCRdb retrieved this table from immuneACCESS and kept in-frame rearrangements only. Not all clones are present; in checked studies, unresolved V genes account for under half, and no reason is known for the remainder. The sample yields 250,000 to 350,000 clones; roughly 88% were counted once. The leading ten clones occupy around 0.96% of the sample. Sample: PBMCs. The receptors were gathered from a man aged 30-40 years in good health and CMV-seronegative.

The chain links TRBV18 to TRBJ2-1, with D possibly being TRBD1 (6 bases). CDR1 is KGHSH and CDR2 is LQKENI in the germline V gene. The CDR3 is 16 residues long. V was shortened by 1 base and J by 2 bases, with 12 bases between the two germline ends. CDR3 sequence (DNA): TGTGCCAGCTCACCACGCCGGGACAAAACCTACAATGAGCAGTTCTTC. It yields the protein CASSPRRDKTYNEQFF.

This clone was detected a few times. The V and J genes are TRBV5-1 and TRBJ1-2, with D maybe TRBD1 (5 bases). Germline loops: CDR1 SGHRS, CDR2 YFSETQ. The V end lost 3 bases, the J end lost 7 bases, and 13 bases lay between the germline ends. This CDR3 comprises 13 residues. CDR3 sequence reads: CASSSSGMGGYTF. CDR3 sequence (DNA): TGCGCCAGCAGCTCGTCAGGGATGGGTGGCTACACCTTC. Full variable domain (rest looked up from reference TRBV5-1 and TRBJ1-2): KAGVTQTPRYLIKTRGQQVTLSCSPISGHRSVSWYQQTPGQGLQFLFEYFSETQRNKGNFPGRFSGRQFSNSRSEMNVSTLELGDSALYLCASSSSGMGGYTFGSGTRLTVV.

This chain links TRBV10-3 with TRBJ1-1; the match to TRBD1 covers 8 bases. This CDR3 spans 14 amino acids. Germline V lookup: CDR1 ENHRY, CDR2 SYGVKD. Unmatched junction bases numbered 3, after V lost 3 bases and J lost 3 bases. The CDR3 region has the DNA TGTGCCATCAGTGAACCGACAGGGGACACTGAAGCTTTCTTT. Protein product: CAISEPTGDTEAFF.

The chain carries TRBV4-3 and TRBJ1-4, with D unresolved. Deletions cut 0 bases from V and 8 bases from J, with 16 bases between. The CDR3 extends over 16 amino acids. Germline V lookup: CDR1 LGHNA, CDR2 YSLEER. This chain's CDR3 is CASSQDTALGGEKLFF. CDR3 sequence (DNA): TGCGCCAGCAGCCAAGACACAGCTCTCGGAGGAGAAAAACTGTTTTTT.

This rearrangement joins TRBV7-9 to TRBJ1-4; D perhaps matches TRBD1 (6 bases). The CDR3 has 14 residues. The V gene lost 6 bases and the J gene lost 8 bases, with 16 bases spanning the gap. Germline V lookup: CDR1 SEHNR, CDR2 FQNEAQ (reference sequence). The CDR3 DNA sequence: TGTGCCAGCAGTAGCGGGGGGCCAAGAGAAAAACTGTTTTTT. Residues: CASSSGGPREKLFF.

J is TRBJ2-2 and V is TRBV5-4, with D maybe TRBD1 (6 bases). This CDR3 is built from 14 residues. The germline V gene encodes CDR1 SGHNT and CDR2 YYREEE (reference sequence). Trimming cost V 6 bases and J 6 bases, with 15 bases left between them. The chain's CDR3 is CASKEGQRPGELFF. The CDR3 DNA reads TGTGCCAGCAAGGAAGGACAGCGGCCCGGGGAGCTGTTTTTT.

The rearrangement joins TRBV19 to TRBJ1-3; TRBD1 might be the D (5 bases). V was shortened by 3 bases and J by 3 bases, with 9 bases between the two germline ends. Germline loops: CDR1 LNHDA, CDR2 SQIVND (reference sequence). The CDR3 spans 14 residues. The CDR3 bases are TGTGCCAGTAGTATTCAGGGAAATGGAAACACCATATATTTT. This codes for CASSIQGNGNTIYF.

The chain carries TRBV27 and TRBJ1-1; D possibly corresponds to TRBD1 (5 bases). Germline V gives CDR1 MNHEY, CDR2 SMNVEV (reference sequence). This CDR3 has 17 amino acids. Trimming removed 0 bases at V and 4 bases at J, with 18 bases between. The CDR3 coding sequence is TGTGCCAGCAGTTTATCGATGGGGGAGGTTGTCAGCACTGAAGCTTTCTTT. This translates into CASSLSMGEVVSTEAFF.

The chain carries TRBV5-6 and TRBJ1-5, with TRBD1 matching 8 bases. The length of the CDR3 is 14 residues. Trimming cost V 4 bases and J 4 bases; bases outside gene matches: 4. The V gene's germline CDR1 is SGHDT and CDR2 YYEEEE. The CDR3 loop is CASSRGQGNQPQHF. The CDR3 DNA follows: TGTGCCAGCAGCCGCGGACAGGGTAATCAGCCCCAGCATTTT.

The V and J genes are TRBV5-6 and TRBJ1-2; 9 bases align to TRBD1. There are 15 residues in the CDR3. Germline CDR1 reads SGHDT; CDR2 reads YYEEEE. V was pared by 4 bases and J by 5 bases, with 9 bases of the junction left unmatched. This CDR3 reads CASSPPGQGRYGYTF. For the CDR3, the DNA is TGTGCCAGCAGCCCCCCGGGACAGGGCCGGTATGGCTACACCTTC. The whole variable domain, filled in from reference TRBV5-6 and TRBJ1-2, reads DAGVTQSPTHLIKTRGQQVTLRCSPKSGHDTVSWYQQALGQGPQFIFQYYEEEERQRGNFPDRFSGHQFPNYSSELNVNALLLGDSALYLCASSPPGQGRYGYTFGSGTRLTVV.

This chain links TRBV10-2 with TRBJ1-1, with a possible D match to TRBD1 (5 bases). This CDR3 spans 13 amino acids. V lost 6 bases and J lost 6, with 14 bases in between. Germline values: CDR1 WSHSY, CDR2 SAAADI. The CDR3 reads CASRADRRAEAFF. The CDR3 DNA reads TGCGCCAGCAGGGCTGACAGAAGGGCTGAAGCTTTCTTT.

The chain recombines TRBV6-1 with TRBJ2-3; D gene unclear. Trimming took 6 bases from V and 4 from J, leaving 5 bases between them. Germline CDR1 is MNHNS and CDR2 is SASEGT. The CDR3 sequence is 11 residues long. The CDR3 bases are TGTGCCAGCAGCTATCCAGATACGCAGTATTTT. Amino acids: CASSYPDTQYF.

V is TRBV29-1 and J is TRBJ1-3; D not resolved. CDR1 is SQVTM, CDR2 ANQGSEA, per germline. Trimming removed 0 bases at V and 2 bases at J, with 5 bases between. CDR3 size: 13 residues. The CDR3 DNA reads TGCAGCGTTGAAGATAAGCCTGGAAACACCATATATTTT. It codes for CSVEDKPGNTIYF.

This chain joins TRBV18 and TRBJ2-1; 7 bases are a match to TRBD1. The CDR3 covers 13 residues. Germline V CDR1 and CDR2: KGHSH, LQKENI. V trimming: 5 bases; J trimming: 6 bases; junction bases outside the gene matches: 4. This CDR3 reads CASSGDRVNEQFF. The CDR3 nucleotides read TGTGCCAGCTCAGGCGACAGGGTCAATGAGCAGTTCTTC.

This chain links TRBV2 with TRBJ2-7; tentatively, D is TRBD2 (7 bases). The CDR3 covers 15 residues. The ends were cut back, 7 bases at V and 2 bases at J, with 18 bases in the middle. CDR1 SNHLY and CDR2 FYNNEI come from the germline V gene. CDR3 loop: CASTGGAQTTYEQYF. DNA of the CDR3: TGTGCCAGCACGGGGGGCGCCCAGACTACCTACGAGCAGTACTTC.

The chain recombines TRBV5-1 with TRBJ2-3; 13 bases fit TRBD2. After removal of 4 bases from V and 2 bases from J, the junction contained 4 bases not matched to a gene. The CDR3 has 16 residues. In germline, CDR1 is SGHRS, CDR2 YFSETQ. Written as DNA, the CDR3 is TGCGCCAGCAGCCGGACTAGCGGGGGCCTCACAGATACGCAGTATTTT. This encodes CASSRTSGGLTDTQYF.

The chain couples TRBV6-5 to TRBJ2-4; D might be TRBD1 (6 bases). This CDR3 has 15 amino acids. In germline, CDR1 is MNHEY, CDR2 SVGAGI. Trimming stripped 6 bases from V and 0 bases from J, with 12 bases between. The CDR3 DNA is TGTGCCAGCAGCCTACAGGGTTTAGCCAAAAACATTCAGTACTTC. It is translated as CASSLQGLAKNIQYF.

This clone showed up just once. The gene calls are TRBV15 and TRBJ2-2; tentative D call: TRBD2 (6 bases). V was trimmed by 0 bases and J by 7 bases, leaving 15 bases between them. CDR3 size: 16 residues. CDR1 and CDR2 (germline): LNHNV, YYDKDF (reference sequence). The CDR3, as DNA: TGTGCCACCAGCAGAGACCGAGGGGCGGGAAACGGGGAGCTGTTTTTT. It specifies CATSRDRGAGNGELFF.

This clone was counted once. The gene calls are TRBV10-2 and TRBJ1-1; D is uncertain. This CDR3 is built from 13 residues. Germline V CDR1 and CDR2: WSHSY, SAAADI. The V and J ends lost 4 bases and 0 bases respectively, with 6 bases between them. In DNA form, the CDR3 reads TGCGCCAGCAGTGTCGGGGTGAACACTGAAGCTTTCTTT. Its translation: CASSVGVNTEAFF.

The V and J genes are TRBV30 and TRBJ1-5, with 8 bases fitting TRBD1. There are 13 residues in the CDR3. The J segment lost 7 bases and the V segment lost 3 bases, leaving 5 bases of the junction unmatched. Germline V gives CDR1 GTSNPN, CDR2 SVGIG (reference sequence). This CDR3 is CAWSRQGIQPQHF. The CDR3 coding sequence is TGTGCCTGGAGCCGACAGGGGATCCAGCCCCAGCATTTT. The full variable domain, with the rest looked up from reference TRBV30 and TRBJ1-5, is SQTIHQWPATLVQPVGSPLSLECTVEGTSNPNLYWYRQAAGRGLQLLFYSVGIGQISSEVPQNLSASRPQDRQFILSSKKLLLSDSGFYLCAWSRQGIQPQHFGDGTRLSIL.

V is TRBV5-1 and J is TRBJ1-1; 11 bases are a match to TRBD1. CDR1 SGHRS and CDR2 YFSETQ come from the germline V gene. V trimming: 4 bases; J trimming: 5 bases; junction bases outside the gene matches: 7. There are 15 residues in the CDR3. CDR3 DNA sequence: TGCGCCAGCAGCGTTGCCGGGACAGGGGGTACTGAAGCTTTCTTT. As protein: CASSVAGTGGTEAFF.

In its sample, this clone was seen a few times. This rearrangement joins TRBV12-5 to TRBJ2-2, with D perhaps matching TRBD1 (5 bases). The CDR3 length is 16 residues. Germline CDR1 reads LGHNT; CDR2 reads FRNRAP. V shed 1 base and J shed 5 bases, with 14 bases lying between them. The CDR3 protein is CASGLDPRVYTGELFF. For the CDR3, the DNA is TGTGCTAGTGGTTTGGACCCCAGGGTCTATACCGGGGAGCTGTTTTTT.

The CDR3: CASSLAGGRNTGELFF. The CDR3 bases are TGCGCCAGCAGCCTGGCGGGGGGAAGAAACACCGGGGAGCTGTTTTTT. The chain uses TRBV4-1 and TRBJ2-2, with 8 nucleotides matching TRBD2. The CDR3 is 16 residues long. Per germline, CDR1 MGHRA and CDR2 YSYEKL. V shed 4 bases and J 2 bases; nucleotides not matched to a gene: 6.

Here the CDR3 DNA reads TGCAGCGTTGGTACAGGGGGGGCGTCTAACTATGGCTACACCTTC. Translation gives CSVGTGGASNYGYTF. The J gene is TRBJ1-2, the V gene TRBV29-1; 8 nucleotides agree with TRBD1. V was pared by 4 bases and J by 0 bases, with 7 bases of the junction left unmatched. The CDR3 is 15 residues long. The germline gives CDR1 SQVTM, CDR2 ANQGSEA.